The present entry profiles one TCR beta chain with its context. In its sample, this clonotype was seen many times. It has no known antigen specificity. Base-call qualities are not available, and no considerably larger clone is one nucleotide away. The axillary draining lymph nodes of breast cancer patients were the source of the lymph node samples. From the germline V gene, CDR1 is SNHLY and CDR2 is FYNNEI. The CDR3 goes from the cysteine to the phenylalanine over 11 residues. Just CDR3 DNA is preserved here, 33 bases in frame from base 1. V lost 6 bases and J lost 4 bases; the stretch between them is 6 bases long. Sequencing relied on an Illumina HiSeq 2000. TCR beta chain libraries were generated through multiplex PCR amplification. The amplified TCR beta chain products were analyzed by high-throughput sequencing. The public reads were quality trimmed at Q25 with fastp and then assembled into clones with MiXCR by TCRdb, keeping productive beta chains. For every CDR3 protein sequence, its rows merge into one entry that carries the most common genes and DNA. The sample data list about 120,000 distinct CDR3 sequences, and nearly 20% of these were observed just once. The ten most abundant clones make up roughly 4% of the sample.

The data originate from a study of breast tumors, draining lymph nodes, adjacent tissues (dated by TCRdb to about 2016). About the study as a whole: In breast cancer patients, the study compared the TCR beta repertoires of tumor, adjacent nontumor tissue and axillary lymph nodes. In human breast cancer, the study set out to evaluate how tumor, surrounding tissue and draining lymph node repertoires relate to one another and whether T cells may move between these sites.

Beyond this particular receptor, the publication reports: The data were considered consistent with the idea that most tumor T cells come from the lymph node and then expand in tumor tissue. Tumor T-cell repertoires showed less diversity than lymph node repertoires and more diversity than nontumor tissue repertoires, and tumor T-cell repertoires showed preferential V and J gene usage. The study presented the conclusion that tumor T cells originate in lymph nodes as consistent with a hypothesis, not as something directly demonstrated. In luminal-like breast cancer, tumor and nontumor tissue repertoires resembled each other significantly more than in basal-like breast cancer.

The V gene is TRBV2 and the J gene is TRBJ2-5; the D gene is possibly TRBD2, with 6 bases matching. The sequence was collected from a female donor with breast cancer. Some clones in this sample may be carry-over from other donors' samples. The specimen sequenced was axillary lymph node tissue. The CDR3 region: CASRGGETQYF. The DNA sequence is TGTGCCAGCAGGGGGGGAGAGACCCAGTACTTC.